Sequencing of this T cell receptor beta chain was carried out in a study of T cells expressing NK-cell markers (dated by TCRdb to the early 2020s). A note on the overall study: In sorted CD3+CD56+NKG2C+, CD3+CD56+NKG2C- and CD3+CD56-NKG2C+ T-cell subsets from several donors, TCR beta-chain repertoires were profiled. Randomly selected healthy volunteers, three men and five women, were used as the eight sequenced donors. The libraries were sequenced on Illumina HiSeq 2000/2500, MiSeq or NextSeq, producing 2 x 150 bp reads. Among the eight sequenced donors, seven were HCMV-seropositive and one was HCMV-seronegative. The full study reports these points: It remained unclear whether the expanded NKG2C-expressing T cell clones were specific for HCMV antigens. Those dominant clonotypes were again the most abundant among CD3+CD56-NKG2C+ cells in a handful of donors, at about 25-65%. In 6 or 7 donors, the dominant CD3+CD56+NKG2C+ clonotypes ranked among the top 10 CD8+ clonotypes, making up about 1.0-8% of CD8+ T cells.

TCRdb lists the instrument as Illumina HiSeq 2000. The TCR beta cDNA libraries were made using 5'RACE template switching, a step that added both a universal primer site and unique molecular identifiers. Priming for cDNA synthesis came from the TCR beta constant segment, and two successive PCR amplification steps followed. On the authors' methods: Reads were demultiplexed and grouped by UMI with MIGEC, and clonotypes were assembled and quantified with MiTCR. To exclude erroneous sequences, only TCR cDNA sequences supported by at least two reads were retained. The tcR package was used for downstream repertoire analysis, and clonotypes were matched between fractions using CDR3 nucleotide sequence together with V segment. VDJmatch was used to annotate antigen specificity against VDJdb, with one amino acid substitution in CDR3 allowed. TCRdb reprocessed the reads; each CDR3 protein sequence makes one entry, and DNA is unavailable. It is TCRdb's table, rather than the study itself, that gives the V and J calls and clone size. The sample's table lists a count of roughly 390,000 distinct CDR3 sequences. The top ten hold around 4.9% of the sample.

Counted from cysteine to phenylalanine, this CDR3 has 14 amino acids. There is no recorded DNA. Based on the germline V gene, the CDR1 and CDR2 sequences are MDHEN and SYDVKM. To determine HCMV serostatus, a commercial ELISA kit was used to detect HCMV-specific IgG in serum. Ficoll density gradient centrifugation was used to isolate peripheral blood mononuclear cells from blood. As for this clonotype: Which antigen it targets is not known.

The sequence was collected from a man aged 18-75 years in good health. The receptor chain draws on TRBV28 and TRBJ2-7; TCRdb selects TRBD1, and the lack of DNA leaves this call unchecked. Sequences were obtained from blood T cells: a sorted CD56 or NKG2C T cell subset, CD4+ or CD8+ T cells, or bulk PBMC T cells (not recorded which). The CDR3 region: CASTRQTGLYEQYF.